This TCR beta chain was recorded in a study of T cell responses to AZD1222 COVID-19 vaccine. Whole-study results and caveats: Among AZD1222 vaccinees, only 6 or 7 were seropositive at baseline. The CD4 TCRs associated with vaccination extended across spike and predominated at 160-218 and 743-854. Donors were chiefly white British, with a greater number of females, and clonal diversity was perhaps underestimated. Breadth and depth of Spike-specific TCRs rose after two AZD1222 doses.

This clone was counted a few times. Its antigen is undetermined. The data were produced by immunoSEQ multiplex PCR, yet TCRdb's version contains in-frame clones alone and is incomplete. The data show 95,000 to 150,000 clones, roughly 87% seen once. The length of the CDR3 is 14 residues. With 6 bases removed from V and 4 bases from J, the gap between germline ends came to 13 bases. Germline lookup yields CDR1 SGHTA and CDR2 FQGNSA. The input for sequencing was peripheral blood, taken on day 0 of AZD1222 vaccination. This receptor was obtained from an adult in good health. This chain uses TRBV7-2 with TRBJ1-3; tentative D call: TRBD1 (5 bases). The CDR3 region is CASRTGTMGNTIYF. CDR3 nucleotide sequence: TGTGCCAGCAGAACCGGGACGATGGGAAACACCATATATTTT.